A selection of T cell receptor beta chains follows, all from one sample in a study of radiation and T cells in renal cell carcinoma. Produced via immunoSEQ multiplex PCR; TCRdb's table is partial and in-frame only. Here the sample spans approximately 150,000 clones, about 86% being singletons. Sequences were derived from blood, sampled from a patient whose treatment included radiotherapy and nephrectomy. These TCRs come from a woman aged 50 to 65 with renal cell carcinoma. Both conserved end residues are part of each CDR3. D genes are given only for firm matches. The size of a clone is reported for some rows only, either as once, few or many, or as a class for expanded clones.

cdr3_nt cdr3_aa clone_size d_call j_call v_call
TGTGCCAGTAGGAGGACAGGGGGCCCTCAATCGGACTACGAGCAGTACTTC CASRRTGGPQSDYEQYF NA TRBD1 TRBJ2-7 TRBV19
TGTGCCAGCAGCGGGGAGGGGACGTACGAGCAGTACTTC CASSGEGTYEQYF NA TRBD2 TRBJ2-7 TRBV6-5
TGCGCCAGCAGCTTGGTAGGACTAGCGGGGCAAGAGACCCAGTACTTC CASSLVGLAGQETQYF NA TRBD2 TRBJ2-5 TRBV5-1
TGTGCCAGCAGCTTGGTAGCGGAAAAAGAGACCCAGTACTTC CASSLVAEKETQYF NA NA TRBJ2-5 TRBV5-4
TGCGCCAGCAGCCAAGCCCCGGGACAGGGGACAAGGTCGGACGAGCAGTACTTC CASSQAPGQGTRSDEQYF NA TRBD1 TRBJ2-7 TRBV4-3
TGTGCCAGCAGCTTAAACTCTGGGGCCAACGTCCTGACTTTC CASSLNSGANVLTF NA NA TRBJ2-6 TRBV7-3
TGTGCCAGCACTGCCATTGGGGGAAACACCATATATTTT CASTAIGGNTIYF NA NA TRBJ1-3 TRBV27
TGTGCCAGCAGTGTGAAGTATAGCAATCAGCCCCAGCATTTT CASSVKYSNQPQHF NA NA TRBJ1-5 TRBV6-6
TGTGCCAGCAGTTTCGGCAGGGGCTATGGCTACACCTTC CASSFGRGYGYTF once NA TRBJ1-2 TRBV28
TGTGCCGCGTTGGGAGGGGGAGATACGCAGTATTTT CAALGGGDTQYF NA NA TRBJ2-3 TRBV10-3
TGTGCCAGCAGTCTTCCTCAGGCTACGGGCTATGGCTACACCTTC CASSLPQATGYGYTF NA NA TRBJ1-2 TRBV28
TGTGCCAGTAGTTATGTGGGAGAGAACACTGAAGCTTTCTTT CASSYVGENTEAFF few NA TRBJ1-1 TRBV19
TGTGCCAGTAGTATCACAGAGACCCAGTACTTC CASSITETQYF NA NA TRBJ2-5 TRBV19
TGTGCCACCCTACGTTTAGGTTCCACAGATACGCAGTATTTT CATLRLGSTDTQYF NA NA TRBJ2-3 TRBV6-5
TGTGCCACCAGGGTGGTGGGTCGCAGGGAAGGAACTGAAGCTTTCTTT CATRVVGRREGTEAFF NA NA TRBJ1-1 TRBV28
TGTGCCAGTAGTAGGGGACCCCAGGGGGGGGAGACCCAGTACTTC CASSRGPQGGETQYF once NA TRBJ2-5 TRBV19
TGTGCCATCAGTGACAGGGAAGAGACCCAGTACTTC CAISDREETQYF NA NA TRBJ2-5 TRBV10-3
TGTGCCAGCAGCGCCCCGAACACTGAAGCTTTCTTT CASSAPNTEAFF NA NA TRBJ1-1 TRBV9
TGCGCCAGCAGCTCTTCCGGGACTAGCAGTTTCCGCGAGCAGTTCTTC CASSSSGTSSFREQFF NA TRBD2 TRBJ2-1 TRBV5-1
TGTGCCACCAGCAGAGGGAAGGACAAAGGAAATCAGCCCCAGCATTTT CATSRGKDKGNQPQHF NA NA TRBJ1-5 TRBV15